This passage covers 19 T cell receptor beta chains from one sample sequenced in a study of shared clonotypes between healthy human individuals. Using immunoSEQ multiplex PCR, the repertoire was profiled, and TCRdb retains in-frame clones only, with some absent. The sample shows approximately 1,500,000 clones, 95% to 99% of them seen only once. Sequencing was performed on naive CD4+ T cells sorted from blood. The subset is: CD45RA+ positively selected. All receptors derive from a man aged 25 to 45 in good health.

This chain connects TRBV19 to TRBJ2-4; 12 bases are a match to TRBD2. Per germline, CDR1 LNHDA and CDR2 SQIVND (reference sequence). The V and J ends lost 6 bases and 11 bases, in that order; junction bases with no gene match: 20. This CDR3 has 18 amino acids. This chain's CDR3 is CASSPQGLAGSLRRVQYF. As DNA, the CDR3 is TGTGCCAGTAGCCCGCAAGGACTAGCGGGAAGCCTAAGAAGGGTTCAGTACTTC.

The chain links TRBV7-9 to TRBJ1-1, with D perhaps TRBD1 (5 bases). The CDR3 is 14 residues long. Trimming left V 2 bases short and J 5 bases short, with 12 bases between. Germline V gene data show CDR1 as SEHNR and CDR2 as FQNEAQ (reference sequence). CDR3 amino acids: CASSLNGGETEAFF. As DNA, the CDR3 is TGTGCCAGCAGCTTAAATGGGGGTGAGACTGAAGCTTTCTTT. Together with reference TRBV7-9 and TRBJ1-1, the CDR3 gives the full variable domain: DTGVSQNPRHKITKRGQNVTFRCDPISEHNRLYWYRQTLGQGPEFLTYFQNEAQLEKSRLLSDRFSAERPKGSFSTLEIQRTEQGDSAMYLCASSLNGGETEAFFGQGTRLTVV.

The rearrangement links TRBV28 to TRBJ1-2; D remains ambiguous. Germline V lookup: CDR1 MDHEN, CDR2 SYDVKM. Trimming pared 6 bases from V and 12 bases from J, leaving 17 bases between. This CDR3 spans 12 amino acids. CDR3 loop: CASRQLGRSNTF. DNA of the CDR3: TGTGCCAGCAGGCAATTGGGGAGGTCAAACACCTTC.

The chain carries TRBV28 and TRBJ2-7; 7 nucleotides align to TRBD2. The CDR3 runs 16 residues. V was clipped by 3 bases and J by 2 bases; unmatched bases: 10. Germline V CDR1 and CDR2: MDHEN, SYDVKM. The CDR3 coding sequence is TGTGCCAGCAGTTTCCCAGGTGCTAGCGGACCCTACGAGCAGTACTTC. Residues: CASSFPGASGPYEQYF. Full variable domain (missing parts from reference TRBV28 and TRBJ2-7): DVKVTQSSRYLVKRTGEKVFLECVQDMDHENMFWYRQDPGLGLRLIYFSYDVKMKEKGDIPEGYSVSREKKERFSLILESASTNQTSMYLCASSFPGASGPYEQYFGPGTRLTVT.

The chain employs TRBV5-5 and TRBJ2-5; the D gene is possibly TRBD2 (6 bases). Germline CDR1 SGHKS, CDR2 YYEKEE (reference sequence). CDR3 length: 15 residues. V gave up 0 bases and J gave up 3 bases, with 12 bases separating them. CDR3 region: CASSLGGTVEETQYF. In nucleotides, the CDR3 is TGTGCCAGCAGCTTGGGGGGGACTGTCGAAGAGACCCAGTACTTC.

V gene TRBV4-3 combines with J gene TRBJ2-1; D uncertain. V lost 0 bases and J 3 bases, leaving 18 bases between the germline ends. This CDR3 has 18 amino acids. Germline V gene sequence: CDR1 LGHNA, CDR2 YSLEER. Written as DNA, the CDR3 is TGCGCCAGCAGCCAAGAGGGCGGTTGGAGCAGAGACTACAATGAGCAGTTCTTC. It specifies CASSQEGGWSRDYNEQFF.

The chain couples TRBV5-1 to TRBJ2-3; D not resolved. The V gene lost 0 bases and the J gene lost 1 base, with 9 bases spanning the gap. The CDR3 loop spans 15 amino acids. Germline V CDR1 and CDR2: SGHRS, YFSETQ. The chain's CDR3 is CASSLGRYGTDTQYF. CDR3 sequence (DNA): TGCGCCAGCAGCTTGGGGAGATACGGCACAGATACGCAGTATTTT.

The CDR3, as DNA: TGTGCCATCAGTGATCAGACAGGGGGAAAGGGCAATGAGCAGTTCTTC. This translates into CAISDQTGGKGNEQFF. This rearrangement joins TRBV10-3 to TRBJ2-1; 9 nucleotides align to TRBD1. This CDR3 spans 16 amino acids. Looked up from germline, CDR1 is ENHRY and CDR2 is SYGVKD. V lost 3 bases to trimming and J lost 6 bases; unmatched junction nucleotides: 9.

V is TRBV5-6 and J is TRBJ2-1; D possibly corresponds to TRBD1 (5 bases). The CDR3 contains 12 residues. Germline CDR1 reads SGHDT; CDR2 reads YYEEEE. V lost 0 bases and J lost 9, with 7 bases in between. The CDR3 region has the DNA TGTGCCAGCAGCTTGGGGGGCATTGAGCAGTTCTTC. Encoded protein: CASSLGGIEQFF.

The genes are TRBV14 and TRBJ1-2, with D tentatively TRBD1 (6 bases). Trimming took 4 bases from V and 2 from J, leaving 8 bases between them. Germline V gene sequence: CDR1 SGHDN, CDR2 FVKESK. The CDR3 spans 13 residues. The CDR3 reads CASSLTGNYGYTF. The CDR3 DNA follows: TGTGCCAGCAGCCTAACAGGGAACTATGGCTACACCTTC.

This chain connects TRBV7-2 to TRBJ2-2; D is ambiguous. V lost 5 bases to trimming and J lost 6 bases, with 16 bases between them. CDR1 SGHTA and CDR2 FQGNSA come from the germline V gene. The CDR3 runs to 15 residues. The CDR3 bases are TGTGCCAGCAGCGCCACCCTTCTCTTCCCCGGGGAGCTGTTTTTT. This codes for CASSATLLFPGELFF.

This clone was seen just once. The same CDR3 also results from other DNA sequences found in this sample. CDR3 DNA: TGTGCCAGCAGCCCGTCCTACGAGCAGTACTTC. Its translation: CASSPSYEQYF. The chain uses TRBV11-2 and TRBJ2-7; D is unresolved. Trimming cost V 5 bases and J 1 base, with 3 bases left between them. The CDR3 spans 11 residues. Germline CDR1 and CDR2: SGHAT and FQNNGV.

The genes are TRBV19 and TRBJ1-2; TRBD1 agrees at 10 bases. After removal of 5 bases from V and 7 bases from J, the junction contained 7 bases not matched to a gene. The CDR3 is 14 amino acids. The germline gives CDR1 LNHDA, CDR2 SQIVND (reference sequence). Here the CDR3 reads CASSVGQGVRGYTF. The CDR3 coding sequence is TGTGCCAGTAGTGTCGGACAGGGGGTTCGTGGCTACACCTTC.

The V call is TRBV5-6, the J call TRBJ2-1; tentative D call: TRBD1 (5 bases). From germline, CDR1 is SGHDT and CDR2 YYEEEE. Trimming cost V 2 bases and J 7 bases, with 10 bases left between them. This CDR3 is built from 13 residues. The DNA of the CDR3 is TGTGCCAGCAGCTTCCTAAGGGGTAATGAGCAGTTCTTC. It encodes CASSFLRGNEQFF. The full variable domain, rest sourced from reference TRBV5-6 and TRBJ2-1, is DAGVTQSPTHLIKTRGQQVTLRCSPKSGHDTVSWYQQALGQGPQFIFQYYEEEERQRGNFPDRFSGHQFPNYSSELNVNALLLGDSALYLCASSFLRGNEQFFGPGTRLTVL.

The CDR3 DNA sequence: TGTGCCAGCAGCTTCAGGCAGACCACAGATACGCAGTATTTT. It specifies CASSFRQTTDTQYF. This rearrangement joins TRBV7-2 to TRBJ2-3; D uncertain. Between the trimmed V and J ends, which lost 3 bases and 2 bases, there was a span of 9 bases. There are 14 residues in the CDR3. Germline CDR1 is SGHTA and CDR2 is FQGNSA.

This sequence joins TRBV15 and TRBJ2-2; D is unresolved. This CDR3 comprises 16 residues. V dropped 1 base and J dropped 1 base, with 10 bases sitting between them. Germline V CDR1 and CDR2: LNHNV, YYDKDF (reference sequence). The CDR3 sequence: CATSRAPLRNTGELFF. The CDR3 bases are TGTGCCACCAGCAGAGCCCCTTTGAGGAACACCGGGGAGCTGTTTTTT.

The V call is TRBV6-5, the J call TRBJ1-2; D may be TRBD1 (5 bases). The CDR3 totals 14 residues. Germline CDR1 and CDR2: MNHEY and SVGAGI. V lost 6 bases to trimming and J lost 0 bases, with 11 bases between them. This chain's CDR3 is CASSRVGPNYGYTF. Written as DNA, the CDR3 is TGTGCCAGCAGCCGCGTGGGGCCTAACTATGGCTACACCTTC.

This chain uses TRBV28 with TRBJ2-7; 9 bases map to TRBD1. V lost 5 bases and J lost 3; bases outside the gene matches: 5. This CDR3 region has 14 residues. Germline loops: CDR1 MDHEN, CDR2 SYDVKM. The DNA for the CDR3 is TGTGCCAGCAGTCACGACAGGGGGAGCTACGAGCAGTACTTC. It specifies CASSHDRGSYEQYF.

The rearrangement links TRBV10-3 to TRBJ1-3; 9 nucleotides align to TRBD1. Per germline, CDR1 ENHRY and CDR2 SYGVKD. V lost 6 bases to trimming and J lost 1 base; unmatched junction nucleotides: 4. The CDR3 length is 15 residues. The CDR3 region is CAIRGQGKSGNTIYF. The CDR3 DNA reads TGTGCCATCAGAGGACAGGGGAAATCTGGAAACACCATATATTTT.